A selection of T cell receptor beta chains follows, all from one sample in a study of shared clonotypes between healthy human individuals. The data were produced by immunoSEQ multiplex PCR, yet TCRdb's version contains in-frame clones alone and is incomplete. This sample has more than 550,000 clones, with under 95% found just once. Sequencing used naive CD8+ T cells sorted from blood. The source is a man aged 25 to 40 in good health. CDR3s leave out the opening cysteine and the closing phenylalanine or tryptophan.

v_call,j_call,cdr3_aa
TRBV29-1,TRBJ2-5,SGSGTGEETQY
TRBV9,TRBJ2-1,ASGSASRSYNEQF
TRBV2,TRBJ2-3,ARRTDTQY
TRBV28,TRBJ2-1,ASALGDSSYNEQF
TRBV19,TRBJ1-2,ASSMVGTGGFGGYT
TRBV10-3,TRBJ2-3,AISDPTAVTSDSTTDTQY
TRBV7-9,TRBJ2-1,ASSLRAFHEQF
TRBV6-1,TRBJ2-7,ASFGTYYEQY
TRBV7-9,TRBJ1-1,ASSLWEHTEAF
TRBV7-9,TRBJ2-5,ASSSPDRPQETQY
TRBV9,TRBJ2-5,ASAISSGETQY
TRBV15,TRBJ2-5,ATSRDPGQGAPQETQY
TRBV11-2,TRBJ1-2,ASSIQGTNYGYT
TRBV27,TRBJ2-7,ASSRPGQRRYEQY
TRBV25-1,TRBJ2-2,ASGPRVSYAGELF
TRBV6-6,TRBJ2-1,ASSYSPGTMNNEQF
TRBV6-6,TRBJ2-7,ASTPTASGYEQY
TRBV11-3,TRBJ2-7,ASSPRSGAGGFDEQY
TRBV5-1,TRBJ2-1,ASSLGDWTAVEQF
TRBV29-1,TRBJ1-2,SVDRAPNNYGYT
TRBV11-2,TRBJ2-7,ASSSGPYSYEQY
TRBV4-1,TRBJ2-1,ASREGLAVNNEQF
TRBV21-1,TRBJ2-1,ASSEHQVALVSSYNEQF
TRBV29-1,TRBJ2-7,SVGGGSYEQY
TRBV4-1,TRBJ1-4,ASSQAGGYEKLF
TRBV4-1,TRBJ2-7,ASSRGDVTYEQY
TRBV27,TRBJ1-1,ATHRGTEAF
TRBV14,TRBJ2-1,ASSEAHGYNEQF
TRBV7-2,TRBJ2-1,ASSLGGPRSYNEQF
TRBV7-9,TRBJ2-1,ASSSPLLAGNSNEQF
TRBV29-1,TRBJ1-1,SVNRGTEAF
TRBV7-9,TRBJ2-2,ASSLGELF
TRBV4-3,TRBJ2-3,ASSQQGSNTDTQY
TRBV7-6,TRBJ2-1,ASSRQGSYNEQF
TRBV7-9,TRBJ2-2,ASSPRTGNTGELF
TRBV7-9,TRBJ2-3,ASSLVSGDTDTQY
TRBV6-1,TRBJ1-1,ASRGGWVEAF
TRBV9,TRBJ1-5,ASSVGASSDQPQH
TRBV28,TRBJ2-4,ASSWDTSRSKNIQY
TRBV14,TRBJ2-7,ASSPPGEVLEQY
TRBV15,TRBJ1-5,ATSRSGLGNQPQH
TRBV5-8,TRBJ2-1,ASSLGLAGHNEQF
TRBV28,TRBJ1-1,ASSFPSLGYMNTEAF
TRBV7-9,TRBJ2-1,ASSYTGTVSYNEQF
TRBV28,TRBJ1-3,ASSFPRRSGNTIY